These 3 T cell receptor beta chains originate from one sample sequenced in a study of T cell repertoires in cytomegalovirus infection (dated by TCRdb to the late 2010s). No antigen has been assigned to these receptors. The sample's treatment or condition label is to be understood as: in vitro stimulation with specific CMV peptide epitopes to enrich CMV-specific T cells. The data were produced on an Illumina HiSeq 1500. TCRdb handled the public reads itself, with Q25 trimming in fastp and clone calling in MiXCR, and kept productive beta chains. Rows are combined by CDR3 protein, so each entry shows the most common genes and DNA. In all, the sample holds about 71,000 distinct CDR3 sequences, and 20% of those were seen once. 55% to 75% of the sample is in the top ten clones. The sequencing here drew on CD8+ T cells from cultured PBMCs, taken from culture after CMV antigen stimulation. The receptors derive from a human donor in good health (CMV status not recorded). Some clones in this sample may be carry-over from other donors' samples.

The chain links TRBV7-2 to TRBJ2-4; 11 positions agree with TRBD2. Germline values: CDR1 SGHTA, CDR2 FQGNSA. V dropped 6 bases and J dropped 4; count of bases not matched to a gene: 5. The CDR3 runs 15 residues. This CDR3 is CASRSSGGSKNIQYF. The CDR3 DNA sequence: TGTGCCAGCAGATCTAGCGGGGGGTCTAAAAACATTCAGTACTTC. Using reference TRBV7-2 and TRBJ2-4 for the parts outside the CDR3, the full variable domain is GAGVSQSPSNKVTEKGKDVELRCDPISGHTALYWYRQSLGQGLEFLIYFQGNSAPDKSGLPSDRFSAERTGGSVSTLTIQRTQQEDSAVYLCASRSSGGSKNIQYFGAGTRLSVL.

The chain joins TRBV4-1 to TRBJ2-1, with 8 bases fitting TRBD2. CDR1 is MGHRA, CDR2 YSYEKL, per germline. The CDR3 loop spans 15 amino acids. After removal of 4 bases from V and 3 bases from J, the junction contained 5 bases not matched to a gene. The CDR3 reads CASSRSGADYNEQFF. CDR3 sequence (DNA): TGCGCCAGCAGCCGTAGCGGGGCGGACTACAATGAGCAGTTCTTC.

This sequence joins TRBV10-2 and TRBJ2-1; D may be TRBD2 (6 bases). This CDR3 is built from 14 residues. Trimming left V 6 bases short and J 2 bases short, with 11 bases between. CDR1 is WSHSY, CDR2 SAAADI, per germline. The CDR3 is CASRDAGPYNEQFF. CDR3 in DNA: TGCGCCAGCAGGGACGCGGGGCCCTACAATGAGCAGTTCTTC.